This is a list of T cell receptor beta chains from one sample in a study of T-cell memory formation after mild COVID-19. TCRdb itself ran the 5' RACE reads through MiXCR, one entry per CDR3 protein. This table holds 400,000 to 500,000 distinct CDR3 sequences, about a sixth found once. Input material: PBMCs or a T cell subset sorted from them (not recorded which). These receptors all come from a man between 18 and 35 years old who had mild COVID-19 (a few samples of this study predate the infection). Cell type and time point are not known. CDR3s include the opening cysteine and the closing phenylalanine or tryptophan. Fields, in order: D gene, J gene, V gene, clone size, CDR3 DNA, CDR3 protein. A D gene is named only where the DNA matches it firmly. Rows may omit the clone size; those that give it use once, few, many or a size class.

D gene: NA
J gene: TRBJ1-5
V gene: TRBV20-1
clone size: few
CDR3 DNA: TGCAGTGCGAAGCCGCTGTGGGGCAATCAGCCCCAGCATTTT
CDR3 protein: CSAKPLWGNQPQHF

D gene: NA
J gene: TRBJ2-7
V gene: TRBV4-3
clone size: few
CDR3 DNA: TGCGCCAGCAGCCAAGAGGAGCGTGGGGCCTACGAGCAGTACTTC
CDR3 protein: CASSQEERGAYEQYF

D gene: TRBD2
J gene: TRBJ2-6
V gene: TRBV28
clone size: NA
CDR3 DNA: TGTGCCAGCAGTTTGCTAGCGGGGGGGCCGCCTGGGGCCAACGTCCTGACTTTC
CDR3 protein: CASSLLAGGPPGANVLTF

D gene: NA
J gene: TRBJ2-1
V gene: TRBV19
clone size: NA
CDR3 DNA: TGTGCCAGTAGTTGGGGAATACGTGAGCAGTTCTTC
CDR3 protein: CASSWGIREQFF

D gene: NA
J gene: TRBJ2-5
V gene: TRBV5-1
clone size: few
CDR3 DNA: TGCGCCAGCAGCCGTCACCCAGAGACCCAGTACTTC
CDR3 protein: CASSRHPETQYF

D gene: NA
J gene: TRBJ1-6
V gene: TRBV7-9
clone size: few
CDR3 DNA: TGTGCCAGCAGCTTTACCGGGAAAATATCACCCCTCCACTTT
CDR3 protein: CASSFTGKISPLHF

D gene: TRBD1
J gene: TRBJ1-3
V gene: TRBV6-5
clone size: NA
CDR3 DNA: TGTGCCAGCAGTTCAGGGGGGCGAAACACCATATATTTT
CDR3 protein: CASSSGGRNTIYF

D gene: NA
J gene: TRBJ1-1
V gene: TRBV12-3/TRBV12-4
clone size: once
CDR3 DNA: TGTGCCAGCAGTTTCGGTCGCGGGCGCCGAGCTTTCTTT
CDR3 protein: CASSFGRGRRAFF

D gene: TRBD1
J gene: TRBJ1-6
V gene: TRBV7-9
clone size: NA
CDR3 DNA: TGTGCCAGCACCCCCGACAGGGGGGATTCACCCCTCCACTTT
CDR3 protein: CASTPDRGDSPLHF

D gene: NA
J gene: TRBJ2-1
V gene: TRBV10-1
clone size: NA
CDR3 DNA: TGCGCCAGCAGTGACGGCGGGGGCCGCTCCTACAATGAGCAGTTCTTC
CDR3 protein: CASSDGGGRSYNEQFF

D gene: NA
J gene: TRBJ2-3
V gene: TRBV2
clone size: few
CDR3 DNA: TGTGCCAGCAGGTGGGGGCCAGTGGCTGCAGATACGCAGTATTTT
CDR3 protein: CASRWGPVAADTQYF

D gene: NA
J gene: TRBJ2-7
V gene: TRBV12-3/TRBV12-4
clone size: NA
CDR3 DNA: TGTGCCAGCATGGGCGGGGACGAGCAGTACTTC
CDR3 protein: CASMGGDEQYF

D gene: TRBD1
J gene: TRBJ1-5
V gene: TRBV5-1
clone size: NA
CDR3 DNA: TGCGCCAGCAGCCCCCAGGGGGCCGATAGCAATCAGCCCCAGCATTTT
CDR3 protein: CASSPQGADSNQPQHF

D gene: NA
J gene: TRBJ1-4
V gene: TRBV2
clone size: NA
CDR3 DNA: TGTGCCAGCAGTGAAAGTTCGGCAGGGGAAAAACTGTTTTTT
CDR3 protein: CASSESSAGEKLFF

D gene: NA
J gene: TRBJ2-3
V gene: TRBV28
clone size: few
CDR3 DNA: TGTGCCAGCAGTGGATCCCAGACTAGCACAGATACGCAGTATTTT
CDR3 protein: CASSGSQTSTDTQYF

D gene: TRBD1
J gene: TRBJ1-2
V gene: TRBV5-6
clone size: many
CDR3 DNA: TGTGCCAGCAGCTTGGACAGGGGGCAAAGCTACACCTTC
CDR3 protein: CASSLDRGQSYTF

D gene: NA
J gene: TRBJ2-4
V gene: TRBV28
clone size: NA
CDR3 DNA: TGTGCCAGCAGTCCAAGGGACATTCAGTACTTC
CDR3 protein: CASSPRDIQYF

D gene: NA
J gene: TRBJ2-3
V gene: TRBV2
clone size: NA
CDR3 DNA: TGTGCCAGCAAGGACCAGCGGAGCACAGATACGCAGTATTTT
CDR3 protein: CASKDQRSTDTQYF

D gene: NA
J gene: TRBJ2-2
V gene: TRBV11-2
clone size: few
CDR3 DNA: TGTGCCAGCAAGGAGGGGGCCAGGGCCGGGGAGCTGTTTTTT
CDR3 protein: CASKEGARAGELFF

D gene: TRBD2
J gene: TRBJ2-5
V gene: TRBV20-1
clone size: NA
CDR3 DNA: TGCAGTGCCACGTCGTTCCTAGCGGAAGAGACCCAGTACTTC
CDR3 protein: CSATSFLAEETQYF

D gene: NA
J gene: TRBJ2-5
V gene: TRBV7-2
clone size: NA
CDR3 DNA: TGTGCCAGCAGCCGTCAATCAGGGGCACAAGAGACCCAGTACTTC
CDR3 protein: CASSRQSGAQETQYF

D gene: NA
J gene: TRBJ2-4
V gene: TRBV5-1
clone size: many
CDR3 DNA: TGCGCCAGCAACTGGGATGGACAGCAACTAAACATTCAGTACTTC
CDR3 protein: CASNWDGQQLNIQYF

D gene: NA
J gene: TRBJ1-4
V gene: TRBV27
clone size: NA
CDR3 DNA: TGTGCCAGCAGTCTCCAGACCGAGGGTTCGCGAAAACTGTTTTTT
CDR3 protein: CASSLQTEGSRKLFF

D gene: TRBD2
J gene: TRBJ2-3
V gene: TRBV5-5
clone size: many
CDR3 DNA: TGTGCCAGCAGCTTGCAGGCAACCCGACTAGCGTCCTCGGGTACGCAGTATTTT
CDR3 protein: CASSLQATRLASSGTQYF

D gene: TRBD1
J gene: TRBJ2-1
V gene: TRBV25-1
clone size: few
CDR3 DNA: TGTGCCAGCAGTGGTTCCGGGACAGCCTTAGAGGAGCAGTTCTTC
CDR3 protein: CASSGSGTALEEQFF

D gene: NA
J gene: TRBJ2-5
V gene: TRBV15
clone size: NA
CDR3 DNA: TGTGCCACCAGCAGCCCCCTGCACGCAGGGGAGACCCAGTACTTC
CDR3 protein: CATSSPLHAGETQYF

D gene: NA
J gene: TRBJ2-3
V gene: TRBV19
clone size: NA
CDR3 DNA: TGTGCCAGTAGTATCCTCCCGACGGGCACAGATACGCAGTATTTT
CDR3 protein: CASSILPTGTDTQYF

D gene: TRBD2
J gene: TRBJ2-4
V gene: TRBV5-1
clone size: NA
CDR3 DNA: TGCGCCAGCAGCTTGGAACCGGGAGGGGAAAACATTCAGTACTTC
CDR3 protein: CASSLEPGGENIQYF

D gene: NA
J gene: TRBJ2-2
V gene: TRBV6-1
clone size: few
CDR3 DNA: TGTGCCAGCACCCGAGGGGGGAGTTGGAACACCGGGGAGCTGTTTTTT
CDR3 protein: CASTRGGSWNTGELFF

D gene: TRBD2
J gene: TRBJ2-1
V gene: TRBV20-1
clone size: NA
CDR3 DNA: TGCAGTGCCCCCCGACTAGCAAGCTCCTACAATGAGCAGTTCTTC
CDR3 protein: CSAPRLASSYNEQFF

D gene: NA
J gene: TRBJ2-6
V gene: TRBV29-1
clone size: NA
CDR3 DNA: TGCAGCGTTGGGTCCGGTTCCTCTGGGGCCAACGTCCTGACTTTC
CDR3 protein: CSVGSGSSGANVLTF

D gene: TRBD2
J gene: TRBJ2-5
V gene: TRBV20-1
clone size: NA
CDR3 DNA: TGCAGTGCTCCCGTAGGCGGGGGGATACACCAAGAGACCCAGTACTTC
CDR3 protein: CSAPVGGGIHQETQYF

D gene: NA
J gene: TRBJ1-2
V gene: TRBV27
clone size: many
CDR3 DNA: TGTGCCAGCAGTCCACAGGGCTCGGGCTATGGCTACACCTTC
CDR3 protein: CASSPQGSGYGYTF

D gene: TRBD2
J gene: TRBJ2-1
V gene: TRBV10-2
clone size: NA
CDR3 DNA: TGCGCCAGCAGTGCGCGGGGGACCTACAATGAGCAGTTCTTC
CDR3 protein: CASSARGTYNEQFF

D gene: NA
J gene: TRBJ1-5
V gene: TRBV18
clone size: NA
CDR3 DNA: TGTGCCAGCTCACCAGGGAATTCCCAGCCCCAGCATTTT
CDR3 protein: CASSPGNSQPQHF

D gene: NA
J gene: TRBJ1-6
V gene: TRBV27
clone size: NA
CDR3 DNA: TGTGCCAGCAGTTTAGAGGGTCTGGATTCACCCCTCCACTTT
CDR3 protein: CASSLEGLDSPLHF

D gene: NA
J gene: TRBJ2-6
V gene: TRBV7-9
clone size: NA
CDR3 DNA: TGTGCCAGGGGGGATTTCTTCTCTGGGGCCAACGTCCTGACTTTC
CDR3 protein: CARGDFFSGANVLTF

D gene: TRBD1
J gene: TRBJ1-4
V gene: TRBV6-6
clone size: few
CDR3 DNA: TGTGCCAGCAGTTCCCAGGACAGGGGGGAGGAAAAACTGTTTTTT
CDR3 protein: CASSSQDRGEEKLFF

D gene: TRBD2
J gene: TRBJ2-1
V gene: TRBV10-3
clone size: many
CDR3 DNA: TGTGCCACCCAGGTAGGGGAGCGGGGACTCTACAATGAGCAGTTCTTC
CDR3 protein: CATQVGERGLYNEQFF

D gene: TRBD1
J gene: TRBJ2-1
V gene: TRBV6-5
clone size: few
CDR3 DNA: TGTGCCAGCAGTTCAACCGGGACAGGTTACAATGAGCAGTTCTTC
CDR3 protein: CASSSTGTGYNEQFF

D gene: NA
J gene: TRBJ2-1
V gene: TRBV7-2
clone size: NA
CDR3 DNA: TGTGCCAGCTCGGAAGGGAGAATACAGTTCTTC
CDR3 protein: CASSEGRIQFF

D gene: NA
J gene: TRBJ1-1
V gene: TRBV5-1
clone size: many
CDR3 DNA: TGCGCCAGCAGCCCGGGCGGCGGGAACACTGAAGCTTTCTTT
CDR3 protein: CASSPGGGNTEAFF

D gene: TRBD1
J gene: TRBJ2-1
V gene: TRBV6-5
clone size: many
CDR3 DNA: TGTGCCAGCAGAAACCCGGACAGGGATGAGCAGTTCTTC
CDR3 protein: CASRNPDRDEQFF

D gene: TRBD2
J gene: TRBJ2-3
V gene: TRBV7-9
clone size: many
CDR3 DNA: TGTGCCAGCAGCGACCTAGCGGGATCCACAGATACGCAGTATTTT
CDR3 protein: CASSDLAGSTDTQYF

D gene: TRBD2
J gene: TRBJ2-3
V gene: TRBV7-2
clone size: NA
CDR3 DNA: TGTGCCAGCAGCTTCTCGACTAGCGGGGGGTATTGGAGCACAGATACGCAGTATTTT
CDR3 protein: CASSFSTSGGYWSTDTQYF

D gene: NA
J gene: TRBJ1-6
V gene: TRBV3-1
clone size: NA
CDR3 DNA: TGTGCCAGCAGCCAAAATCTGAGGGACTCACCCCTCCACTTT
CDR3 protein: CASSQNLRDSPLHF

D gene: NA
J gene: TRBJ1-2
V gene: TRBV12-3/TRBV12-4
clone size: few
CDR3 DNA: TGTGCCAGCAGTTACAGGGAGGACAGCTATGGCTACACCTTC
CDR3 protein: CASSYREDSYGYTF

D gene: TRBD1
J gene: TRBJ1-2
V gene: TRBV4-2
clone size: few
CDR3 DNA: TGTGCCAGCAGTTCCACGCATTTAGGGACAGCCAACTATGGCTACACCTTC
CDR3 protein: CASSSTHLGTANYGYTF

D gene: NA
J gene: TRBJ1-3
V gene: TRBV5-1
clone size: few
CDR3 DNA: TGCGCCAGCAGCTATGCCGGAAACACCATATATTTT
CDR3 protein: CASSYAGNTIYF

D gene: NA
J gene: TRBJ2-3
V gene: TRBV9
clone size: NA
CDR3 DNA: TGTGCCAGCAGCCCCCACATGGGCACAGATACGCAGTATTTT
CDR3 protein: CASSPHMGTDTQYF

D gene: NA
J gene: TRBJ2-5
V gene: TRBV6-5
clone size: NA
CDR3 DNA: TGTGCCACCAACCCCGGAACAGAGACCCAGTACTTC
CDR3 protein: CATNPGTETQYF

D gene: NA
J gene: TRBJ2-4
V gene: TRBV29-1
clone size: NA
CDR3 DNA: TGCAGCGTTGAAGTAAGGACAGCGGGGAAAAACATTCAGTACTTC
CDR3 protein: CSVEVRTAGKNIQYF

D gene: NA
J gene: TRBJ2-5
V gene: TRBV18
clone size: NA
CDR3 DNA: TGTGCCAGCTCACCAAGAGCAGGGTCGGAGACCCAGTACTTC
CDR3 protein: CASSPRAGSETQYF

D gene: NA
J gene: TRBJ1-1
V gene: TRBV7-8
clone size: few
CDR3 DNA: TGTGCCAGCAGCTTGGGACACCTGAACACTGAAGCTTTCTTT
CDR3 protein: CASSLGHLNTEAFF

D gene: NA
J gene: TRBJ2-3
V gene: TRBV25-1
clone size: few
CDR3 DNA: TGTGCCAGCAGTGACACTTCTAGCACAGATACGCAGTATTTT
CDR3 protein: CASSDTSSTDTQYF

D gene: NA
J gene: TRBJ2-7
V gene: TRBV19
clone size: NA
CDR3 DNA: TGTGCCAGTAGTAGTGAGAGACAGCCTGCCTACGAGCAGTACTTC
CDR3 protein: CASSSERQPAYEQYF

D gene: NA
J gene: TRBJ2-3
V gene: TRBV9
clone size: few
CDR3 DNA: TGTGCCAGCAGCGTGACCACCATTGCGGATACGCAGTATTTT
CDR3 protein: CASSVTTIADTQYF

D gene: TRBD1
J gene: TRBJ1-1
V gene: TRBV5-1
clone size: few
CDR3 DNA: TGCGCCAGCAGCTTGCCCCCCCTCGGGACAGGGAACACTGAAGCTTTCTTT
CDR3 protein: CASSLPPLGTGNTEAFF

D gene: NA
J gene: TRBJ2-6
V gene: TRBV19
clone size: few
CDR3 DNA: TGTGCCAGTAGAGATCCTGGAGCCGGGGCCAACGTCCTGACTTTC
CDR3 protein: CASRDPGAGANVLTF